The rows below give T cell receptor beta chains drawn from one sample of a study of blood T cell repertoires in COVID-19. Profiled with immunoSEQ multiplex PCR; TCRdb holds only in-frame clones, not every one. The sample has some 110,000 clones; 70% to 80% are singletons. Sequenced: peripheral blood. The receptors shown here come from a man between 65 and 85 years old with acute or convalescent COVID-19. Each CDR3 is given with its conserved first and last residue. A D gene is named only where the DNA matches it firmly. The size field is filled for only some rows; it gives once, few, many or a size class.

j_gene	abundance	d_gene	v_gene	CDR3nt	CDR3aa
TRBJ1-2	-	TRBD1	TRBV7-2	TGTGCCAGCAGCTCTAGACAGGGGGCGCTTTGGGGCTACACCTTC	CASSSRQGALWGYTF
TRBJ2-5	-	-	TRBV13	TGTGCCAGCGCTGGTGGGGCAGGCCCAGCTCAAGAGACCCAGTACTTC	CASAGGAGPAQETQYF
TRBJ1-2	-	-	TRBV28	TGTGCCAGCGGCTACTATGGCTACACCTTC	CASGYYGYTF
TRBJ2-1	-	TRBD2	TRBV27	TGTGCCAGCAGTTTACGTAGCGGGAGTTTATCCTACAATGAGCAGTTCTTC	CASSLRSGSLSYNEQFF
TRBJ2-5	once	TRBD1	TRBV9	TGTGCCAGCAGCGTACACCGGGACAGCCTCCAAGAGACCCAGTACTTC	CASSVHRDSLQETQYF
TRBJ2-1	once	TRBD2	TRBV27	TGTGCCAGCAGTTTATGGACTAGCGGGGGGGCCTACTACAATGAGCAGTTCTTC	CASSLWTSGGAYYNEQFF
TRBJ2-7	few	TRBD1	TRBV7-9	TGTGCCAGCAGCCCCCGCGGGACAGGGGTCTACGAGCAGTACTTC	CASSPRGTGVYEQYF
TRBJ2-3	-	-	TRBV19	TGTGCCAGTAGTATCTTCCGGGTCGGCGGCACAGATACGCAGTATTTT	CASSIFRVGGTDTQYF
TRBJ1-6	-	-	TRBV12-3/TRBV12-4	TGTGCCAGCAGTATCCCACTGAGACAGATCATCCACTTT	CASSIPLRQIIHF
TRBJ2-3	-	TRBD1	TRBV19	TGTGCCAGTAGTCTGCAGGGGGCTAAAGATACGCAGTATTTT	CASSLQGAKDTQYF
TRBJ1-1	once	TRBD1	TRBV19	TGTGCCAGTAACAGGGGGCTATCCCGGAACACTGAAGCTTTCTTT	CASNRGLSRNTEAFF
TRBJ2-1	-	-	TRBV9	TGTGCCAGCAGCGTAGGGGGAAGCGGCTCCTACAATGAGCAGTTCTTC	CASSVGGSGSYNEQFF
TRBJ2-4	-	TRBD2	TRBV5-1	TGCGCCAGCCAGGCGGGGGAGGGCGCGCCCAAAAACATTCAGTACTTC	CASQAGEGAPKNIQYF
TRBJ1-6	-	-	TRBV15	TGTGCCACCAGCAGAGGAGGGCGCGTAGGAGCACCCCTCCACTTT	CATSRGGRVGAPLHF
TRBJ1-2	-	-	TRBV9	TGTGCCAGCAGCGTAGCGGGAATGGGTGGCTACACCTTC	CASSVAGMGGYTF
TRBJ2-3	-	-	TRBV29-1	TGCAGCGCCCCCGGGGGAGATACGCAGTATTTT	CSAPGGDTQYF
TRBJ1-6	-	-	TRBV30	TGTGCCTGGAGTGTAATCGAGAATTCACCCCTCCACTTT	CAWSVIENSPLHF
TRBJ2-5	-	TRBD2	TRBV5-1	TGCGCCAGCAGCCCTCCCCAGGGACTAGCGGGCCAAGAGACCCAGTACTTC	CASSPPQGLAGQETQYF
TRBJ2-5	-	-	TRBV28	TGTGCCAGCAGTCCCCTAAACGTCGGAGAGACCCAGTACTTC	CASSPLNVGETQYF
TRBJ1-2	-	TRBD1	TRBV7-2	TGTGCCAGCAGCAAAACCGGGACAGAGAACTATGGCTACACCTTC	CASSKTGTENYGYTF
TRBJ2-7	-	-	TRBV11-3	TGTGCCAGCAGCAGAACAGAGTCCTACGAGCAGTACTTC	CASSRTESYEQYF
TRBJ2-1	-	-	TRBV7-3	TGTGCCAGCAGCCCGACGACAGCCTACAATGAGCAGTTCTTC	CASSPTTAYNEQFF
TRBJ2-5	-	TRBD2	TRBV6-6	TGTGCCAGCAGCCGATCTGGATCTCGGGGGGGGCCAGAGACCCAGTACTTC	CASSRSGSRGGPETQYF
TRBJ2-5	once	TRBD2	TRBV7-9	TGTGCCAGCAGCTCGAAGGAACCTAGCGGGGGCCAAGAGACCCAGTACTTC	CASSSKEPSGGQETQYF
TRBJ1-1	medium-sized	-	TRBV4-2	TGTGCCAGCGGGAGGGGTACTGAAGCTTTCTTT	CASGRGTEAFF